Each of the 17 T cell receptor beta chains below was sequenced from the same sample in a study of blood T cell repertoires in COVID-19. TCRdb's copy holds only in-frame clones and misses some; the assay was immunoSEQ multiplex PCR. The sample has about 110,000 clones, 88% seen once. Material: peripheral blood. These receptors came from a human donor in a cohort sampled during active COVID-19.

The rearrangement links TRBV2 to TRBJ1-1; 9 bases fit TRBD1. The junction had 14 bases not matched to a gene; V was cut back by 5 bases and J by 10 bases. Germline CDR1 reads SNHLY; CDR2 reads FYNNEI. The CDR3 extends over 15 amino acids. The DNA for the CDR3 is TGTGCCAGCAGTTCAACCGGGACAGGGATTTTTGTAGCTTTCTTT. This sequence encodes CASSSTGTGIFVAFF.

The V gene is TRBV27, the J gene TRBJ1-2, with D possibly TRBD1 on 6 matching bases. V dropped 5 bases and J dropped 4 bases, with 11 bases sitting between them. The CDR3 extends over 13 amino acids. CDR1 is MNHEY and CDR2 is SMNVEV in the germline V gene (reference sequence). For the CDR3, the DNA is TGTGCCAGCAGTACAACAGGGCCCTATGGCTACACCTTC. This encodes CASSTTGPYGYTF.

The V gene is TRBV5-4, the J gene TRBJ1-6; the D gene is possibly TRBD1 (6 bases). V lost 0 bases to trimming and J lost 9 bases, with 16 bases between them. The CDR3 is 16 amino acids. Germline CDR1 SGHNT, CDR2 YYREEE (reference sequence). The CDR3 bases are TGTGCCAGCAGCTTGGTGGGGCAGGGGCGAGCTTCACCCCTCCACTTT. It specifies CASSLVGQGRASPLHF.

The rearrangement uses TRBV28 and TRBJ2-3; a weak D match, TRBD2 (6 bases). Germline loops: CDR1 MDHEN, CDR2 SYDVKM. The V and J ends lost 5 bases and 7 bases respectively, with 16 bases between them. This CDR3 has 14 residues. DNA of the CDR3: TGTGCCAGCAGTGCCGGGACTCCTCGGTATACGCAGTATTTT. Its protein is CASSAGTPRYTQYF.

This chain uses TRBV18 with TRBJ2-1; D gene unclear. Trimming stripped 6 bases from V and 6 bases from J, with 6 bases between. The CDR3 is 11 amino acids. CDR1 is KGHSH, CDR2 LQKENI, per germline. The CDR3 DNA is TGTGCCAGCTCCCCTATCAATGAGCAGTTCTTC. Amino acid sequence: CASSPINEQFF.

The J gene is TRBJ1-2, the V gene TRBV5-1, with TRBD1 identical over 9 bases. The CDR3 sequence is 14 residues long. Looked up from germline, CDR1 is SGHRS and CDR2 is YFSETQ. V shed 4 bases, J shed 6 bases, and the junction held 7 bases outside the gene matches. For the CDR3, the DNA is TGCGCCAGCAGCCGAACAGGGGGCGCGAATGGCTACACCTTC. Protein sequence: CASSRTGGANGYTF.

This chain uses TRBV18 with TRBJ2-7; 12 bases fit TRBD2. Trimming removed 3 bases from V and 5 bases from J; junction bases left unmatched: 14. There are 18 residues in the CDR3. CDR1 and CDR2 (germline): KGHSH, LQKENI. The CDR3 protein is CASSPSGPTSGSWDEQYF. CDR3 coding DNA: TGTGCCAGCTCACCCTCAGGTCCGACTAGCGGGAGTTGGGACGAGCAGTACTTC. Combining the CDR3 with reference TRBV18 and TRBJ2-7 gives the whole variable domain NAGVMQNPRHLVRRRGQEARLRCSPMKGHSHVYWYRQLPEEGLKFMVYLQKENIIDESGMPKERFSAEFPKEGPSILRIQQVVRGDSAAYFCASSPSGPTSGSWDEQYFGPGTRLTVT.

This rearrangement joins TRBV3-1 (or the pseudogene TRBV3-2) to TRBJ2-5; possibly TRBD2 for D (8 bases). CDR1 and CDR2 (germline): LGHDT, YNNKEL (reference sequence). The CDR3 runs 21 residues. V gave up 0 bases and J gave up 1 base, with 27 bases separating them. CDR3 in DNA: TGTGCCAGCAGCCAAGAAGGGTCAGGGGGATCGAGCGGGAGCCTCCAAGAGACCCAGTACTTC. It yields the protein CASSQEGSGGSSGSLQETQYF.

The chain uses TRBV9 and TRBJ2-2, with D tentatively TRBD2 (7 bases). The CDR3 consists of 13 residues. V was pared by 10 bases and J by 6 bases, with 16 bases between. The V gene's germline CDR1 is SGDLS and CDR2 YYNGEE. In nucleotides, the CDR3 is TGTGCCTCGGGGTCGGGGGGCCCCGGGGAGCTGTTTTTT. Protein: CASGSGGPGELFF.

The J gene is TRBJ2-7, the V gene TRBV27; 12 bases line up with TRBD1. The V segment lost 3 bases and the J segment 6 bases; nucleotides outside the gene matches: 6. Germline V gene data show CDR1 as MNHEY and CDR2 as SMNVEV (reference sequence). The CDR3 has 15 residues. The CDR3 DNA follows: TGTGCCAGCAGTTTGGAGGGGACAGGGGGCGTCGAGCAGTACTTC. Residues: CASSLEGTGGVEQYF.

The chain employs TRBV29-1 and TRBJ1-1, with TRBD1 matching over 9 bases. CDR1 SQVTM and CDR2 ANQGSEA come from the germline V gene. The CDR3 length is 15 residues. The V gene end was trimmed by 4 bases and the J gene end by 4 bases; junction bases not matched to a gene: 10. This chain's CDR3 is CSVGTGTGRTTEAFF. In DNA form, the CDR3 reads TGCAGCGTTGGGACAGGGACAGGGCGGACCACTGAAGCTTTCTTT.

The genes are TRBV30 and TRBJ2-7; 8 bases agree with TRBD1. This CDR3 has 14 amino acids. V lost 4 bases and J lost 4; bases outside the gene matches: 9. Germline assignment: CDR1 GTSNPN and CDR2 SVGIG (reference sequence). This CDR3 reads CAWNRGQGPYEQYF. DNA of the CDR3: TGTGCCTGGAATCGCGGACAGGGCCCATACGAGCAGTACTTC.

This CDR3 is CASSPGALYEQYF. The CDR3 coding sequence is TGCGCCAGCAGCCCCGGAGCGCTCTACGAGCAGTACTTC. The genes are TRBV5-1 and TRBJ2-7, with D uncertain. Germline CDR1 is SGHRS and CDR2 is YFSETQ. The V and J ends lost 4 bases and 3 bases respectively, with 11 bases between them. The CDR3 extends over 13 amino acids.

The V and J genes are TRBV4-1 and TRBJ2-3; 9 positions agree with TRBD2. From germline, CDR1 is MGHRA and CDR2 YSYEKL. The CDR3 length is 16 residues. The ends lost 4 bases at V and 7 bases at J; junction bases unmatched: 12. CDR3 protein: CASSRNLAGAPNTQYF. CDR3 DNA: TGCGCCAGCAGCCGGAATTTAGCGGGAGCCCCCAATACGCAGTATTTT.

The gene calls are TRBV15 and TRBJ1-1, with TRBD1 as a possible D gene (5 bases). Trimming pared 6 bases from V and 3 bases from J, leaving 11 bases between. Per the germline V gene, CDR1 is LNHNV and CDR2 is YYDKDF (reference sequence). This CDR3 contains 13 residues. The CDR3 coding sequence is TGTGCCACCAGTGAGGGGAGGTACACTGAAGCTTTCTTT. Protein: CATSEGRYTEAFF.

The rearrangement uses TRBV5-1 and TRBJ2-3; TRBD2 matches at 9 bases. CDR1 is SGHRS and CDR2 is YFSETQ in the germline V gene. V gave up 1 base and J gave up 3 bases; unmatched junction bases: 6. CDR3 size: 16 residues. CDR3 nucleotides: TGCGCCAGCAGCTTGCGGCTAGCGGGGCCGACAGATACGCAGTATTTT. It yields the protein CASSLRLAGPTDTQYF.

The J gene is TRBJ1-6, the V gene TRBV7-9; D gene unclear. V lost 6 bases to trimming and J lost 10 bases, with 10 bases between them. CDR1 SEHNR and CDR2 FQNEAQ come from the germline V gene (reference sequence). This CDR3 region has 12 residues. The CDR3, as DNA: TGTGCCAGCAGTTCTGTCTCGTCACCCCTCCACTTT. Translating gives CASSSVSSPLHF.